The 27 T cell receptor beta chains below were found in one sample sequenced in a study of T cell responses to AZD1222 COVID-19 vaccine. The assay was immunoSEQ multiplex PCR, and TCRdb's table has in-frame clones only and misses some. Here the sample spans about 97,000 clones, about 89% being singletons. The source material was peripheral blood, sampled on day 0 of AZD1222 vaccination. These receptors were obtained from an adult in good health.

The gene calls are TRBV4-2 and TRBJ1-6; 7 bases agree with TRBD1. The CDR3 contains 13 residues. Germline V gene sequence: CDR1 LGHNA, CDR2 YNFKEQ. V gave up 11 bases and J gave up 4 bases; unmatched junction bases: 5. CDR3 loop: CASQGQYNSPLHF. The CDR3 coding sequence is TGTGCCTCACAGGGGCAATATAATTCACCCCTCCACTTT.

Comments on this clone: The same CDR3 is also encoded by other DNA sequences in this sample. The chain is built from TRBV5-1 and TRBJ2-1; 8 bases line up with TRBD2. From germline, CDR1 is SGHRS and CDR2 YFSETQ. Unmatched junction bases numbered 5, after V lost 3 bases and J lost 0 bases. The CDR3 totals 16 residues. CDR3 in amino acids: CASSSVAGSSYNEQFF. CDR3 nucleotide sequence: TGCGCCAGCAGCTCCGTAGCGGGAAGCTCCTACAATGAGCAGTTCTTC. The variable domain in full, with the rest retrieved from reference TRBV5-1 and TRBJ2-1, is KAGVTQTPRYLIKTRGQQVTLSCSPISGHRSVSWYQQTPGQGLQFLFEYFSETQRNKGNFPGRFSGRQFSNSRSEMNVSTLELGDSALYLCASSSVAGSSYNEQFFGPGTRLTVL.

This chain joins TRBV19 and TRBJ1-5, with TRBD1 matching over 12 bases. CDR1 is LNHDA, CDR2 SQIVND, per germline (reference sequence). The CDR3 is made up of 18 amino acids. V trimming: 6 bases; J trimming: 7 bases; junction bases outside the gene matches: 16. This CDR3 is CASSQQGQGAVTGQPQHF. The CDR3 bases are TGTGCCAGTAGCCAACAGGGACAGGGGGCTGTTACGGGCCAGCCCCAGCATTTT.

This chain uses TRBV7-2 with TRBJ2-1; no reliable D call. In germline, CDR1 is SGHTA, CDR2 FQGNSA. V gave up 0 bases and J gave up 7 bases, with 7 bases separating them. The CDR3 is made up of 13 amino acids. The CDR3 here is CASSLALENEQFF. The CDR3 DNA reads TGTGCCAGCAGCTTAGCGCTCGAAAATGAGCAGTTCTTC.

V gene TRBV18 combines with J gene TRBJ1-1, with 10 bases lining up with TRBD1. J lost 7 bases, V lost 6 bases, and 8 bases had no gene match. Germline V lookup: CDR1 KGHSH, CDR2 LQKENI. The CDR3 totals 14 residues. The CDR3 sequence: CASSRTGGRSEAFF. The CDR3 bases are TGTGCCAGCTCGCGGACAGGGGGTAGGAGTGAAGCTTTCTTT.

About this clone itself: A read error may produce the germline difference seen at one junction end. The genes are TRBV6-5 and TRBJ2-7; D not resolved. CDR1 is MNHEY and CDR2 is SVGAGI in the germline V gene. The CDR3 contains 11 residues. CDR3 sequence (DNA): TGTGCCAGCAGTTACTCCGACGAGCAGTACTTC. This codes for CASSYSDEQYF.

The CDR3: CASSPGLTSTDTQYF. CDR3 bases: TGTGCCAGCAGCCCGGGACTGACGAGCACAGATACGCAGTATTTT. The V and J genes are TRBV7-9 and TRBJ2-3; D may be TRBD2 (6 bases). This CDR3 is 15 amino acids long. Germline CDR1 reads SEHNR; CDR2 reads FQNEAQ (reference sequence). The V end was cut by 5 bases, the J end by 0 bases, with 12 bases between. Combining the CDR3 with reference TRBV7-9 and TRBJ2-3 gives the whole variable domain DTGVSQNPRHKITKRGQNVTFRCDPISEHNRLYWYRQTLGQGPEFLTYFQNEAQLEKSRLLSDRFSAERPKGSFSTLEIQRTEQGDSAMYLCASSPGLTSTDTQYFGPGTRLTVL.

This clone has only one observation. V usage is TRBV7-2 and J usage is TRBJ2-1, with D perhaps TRBD2 (7 bases). Trimming stripped 1 base from V and 5 bases from J, with 18 bases between. Germline CDR1 is SGHTA and CDR2 is FQGNSA. CDR3 length equals 17 residues. As DNA, the CDR3 is TGTGCCAGCAGCTTAGGTCTGGGGGAGGGGGTTCACAATGAGCAGTTCTTC. Amino acids: CASSLGLGEGVHNEQFF.

The genes are TRBV30 and TRBJ1-3; tentative D call: TRBD1 (5 bases). CDR3 length equals 13 residues. With 5 bases removed from V and 4 bases from J, the gap between germline ends came to 12 bases. Germline CDR1 and CDR2: GTSNPN and SVGIG (reference sequence). CDR3 loop: CAWGQKGGNTIYF. The DNA of the CDR3 is TGTGCCTGGGGACAAAAAGGGGGAAACACCATATATTTT.

This chain uses TRBV5-4 with TRBJ2-1; 9 bases line up with TRBD1. Trimming took 4 bases from V and 7 from J; bases not matched to a gene: 9. The CDR3 contains 15 residues. Germline-derived CDR1 and CDR2 are SGHNT and YYREEE (reference sequence). CDR3 residues: CASSPGTGNRNEQFF. Here the CDR3 DNA reads TGTGCCAGCAGCCCCGGGACAGGGAATAGAAATGAGCAGTTCTTC.

The V call is TRBV2, the J call TRBJ2-1, with 8 bases lining up with TRBD2. The CDR3 is 18 amino acids. J lost 3 bases, V lost 4 bases, and 14 bases had no gene match. Germline V gene lookup returns CDR1 SNHLY and CDR2 FYNNEI. The CDR3 DNA reads as TGTGCCAGCAGTGTGAAGAGGATAGCGGGGACAAACTACAATGAGCAGTTCTTC. The encoded protein is CASSVKRIAGTNYNEQFF.

This rearrangement joins TRBV5-4 to TRBJ2-5; 7 bases fit TRBD1. Per germline, CDR1 SGHNT and CDR2 YYREEE (reference sequence). With V trimmed by 5 bases and J by 1 base, 8 bases remained unmatched. The CDR3 contains 15 residues. The CDR3 region is CASRSGTDAQETQYF. Here the CDR3 DNA reads TGTGCCAGCAGATCCGGGACAGATGCCCAAGAGACCCAGTACTTC. The full variable domain, completed using reference TRBV5-4 and TRBJ2-5, is ETGVTQSPTHLIKTRGQQVTLRCSSQSGHNTVSWYQQALGQGPQFIFQYYREEENGRGNFPPRFSGLQFPNYSSELNVNALELDDSALYLCASRSGTDAQETQYFGPGTRLLVL.

The genes are TRBV7-2 and TRBJ2-3; D tentatively fits TRBD1 or TRBD2 (6 bases each). Germline loops: CDR1 SGHTA, CDR2 FQGNSA. The V gene lost 5 bases and the J gene lost 1 base, with 16 bases spanning the gap. The CDR3 loop spans 16 amino acids. CDR3 region: CASSPTLGGGTDTQYF. CDR3 in DNA: TGTGCCAGCAGCCCCACCCTGGGGGGCGGCACAGATACGCAGTATTTT.

The chain is built from TRBV27 and TRBJ1-1; TRBD1 is a possible D gene (5 bases). From germline, CDR1 is MNHEY and CDR2 SMNVEV (reference sequence). V gave up 2 bases and J gave up 1 base, with 11 bases separating them. This CDR3 is built from 15 residues. Here the CDR3 DNA reads TGTGCCAGCAGTTTACCGGGACTGGAGAACACTGAAGCTTTCTTT. Translated: CASSLPGLENTEAFF.

The chain recombines TRBV6-2 or TRBV6-3 with TRBJ2-1; no definite D call. The V gene's germline CDR1 is MNHEY and CDR2 SVGEGT. CDR3 length: 12 residues. V was shortened by 6 bases and J by 8 bases, with 11 bases between the two germline ends. This chain's CDR3 is CASSPQFDEQFF. The DNA of the CDR3 is TGTGCCAGCAGCCCTCAATTCGATGAGCAGTTCTTC.

This clone has just a few counts. The junction departs from germline at one end; a sequencing error may be responsible. The chain couples TRBV7-8 to TRBJ1-2; no definite D call. Germline values: CDR1 SGHVS, CDR2 FQNEAQ. This CDR3 has 16 residues. In DNA form, the CDR3 reads TGTGCCAGCAGCTACGGCCTGAGCAGTACCGACTACGGCTACACCTTC. As protein: CASSYGLSSTDYGYTF.

The chain is built from TRBV7-6 and TRBJ2-2; a weak D match, TRBD1 (7 bases). CDR3 length: 15 amino acids. V lost 5 bases and J lost 5, with 15 bases in between. Germline CDR1 and CDR2: SGHVS and FNYEAQ. CDR3 amino acids: CASSPMTGTTGELFF. The CDR3 DNA is TGTGCCAGCAGCCCTATGACAGGGACTACCGGGGAGCTGTTTTTT.

The genes are TRBV19 and TRBJ1-5; unclear D gene. Germline-derived CDR1 and CDR2 are LNHDA and SQIVND (reference sequence). The CDR3 runs to 12 residues. Trimming left V 3 bases short and J 7 bases short, with 7 bases between. In nucleotides, the CDR3 is TGTGCCAGTAGTATTGGGTGGCAGCCCCAGCATTTT. It encodes CASSIGWQPQHF.

The chain has TRBV6-5 and TRBJ1-4; 7 nucleotides line up with TRBD1. The CDR3 runs 14 residues. Germline CDR1 is MNHEY and CDR2 is SVGAGI. V trimming: 6 bases; J trimming: 7 bases; junction bases outside the gene matches: 8. The CDR3 DNA sequence: TGTGCCAGCAGAGCCCAGGGGGTACCTGAAAAACTGTTTTTT. It codes for CASRAQGVPEKLFF.

This clone showed up just once. This chain joins TRBV6-5 and TRBJ2-7; perhaps TRBD2 as D (7 bases). This CDR3 region has 14 residues. Germline-derived CDR1 and CDR2 are MNHEY and SVGAGI. V was trimmed by 0 bases and J by 9 bases, leaving 15 bases between them. The CDR3 protein is CASSYSWGGQGQYF. CDR3 coding DNA: TGTGCCAGCAGTTACTCATGGGGGGGGCAGGGGCAGTACTTC.

The chain uses TRBV28 and TRBJ2-7; 7 bases are a match to TRBD1. V dropped 6 bases and J dropped 1; count of bases not matched to a gene: 15. Looked up from germline, CDR1 is MDHEN and CDR2 is SYDVKM. The CDR3 loop spans 17 amino acids. The CDR3 reads CASSLPGRWDSSYEQYF. The CDR3 DNA is TGTGCCAGCAGCTTACCCGGTAGATGGGACAGTTCCTACGAGCAGTACTTC.

This clone occurred once. V and J are TRBV7-9 and TRBJ2-1, with D tentatively TRBD1 or TRBD2 (7 bases each). CDR3 length equals 15 residues. In germline, CDR1 is SEHNR, CDR2 FQNEAQ (reference sequence). V dropped 8 bases and J dropped 3 bases, with 17 bases sitting between them. In DNA form, the CDR3 reads TGTGCCAGCGCCCTAGGGGGCGGGAGCTACAATGAGCAGTTCTTC. Translation: CASALGGGSYNEQFF.

The rearrangement uses TRBV29-1 and TRBJ2-3, with 10 positions matching TRBD2. Germline CDR1 is SQVTM and CDR2 is ANQGSEA. V trimming: 6 bases; J trimming: 6 bases; junction bases outside the gene matches: 6. The CDR3 covers 13 residues. The CDR3 DNA is TGCAGCGTCACCGGGACTAGCGTGGATACGCAGTATTTT. Protein product: CSVTGTSVDTQYF.

This clone was counted only a few times. The rearrangement uses TRBV12-1 and TRBJ2-1; the DNA was not compared with TRBD2, the D call given in the table. TRBV12-1 is deemed a pseudogene. The CDR3 runs 12 residues. CDR3 coding DNA: TGTGCCAGCAGCTCGCCTCGGGATGAGCAGTTCTTC. This gives the protein CASSSPRDEQFF.

The J gene is TRBJ1-5, the V gene TRBV28; the D gene is possibly TRBD1 (5 bases). Trimming shortened V by 6 bases and J by 6 bases, and 18 bases separated the two germline ends. CDR1 MDHEN and CDR2 SYDVKM come from the germline V gene. This CDR3 has 15 amino acids. DNA for the CDR3: TGTGCCAGCAGCCTCCCCGGGGCAGGGAGTCAGCCCCAGCATTTT. It encodes CASSLPGAGSQPQHF.

The J gene is TRBJ2-3, the V gene TRBV5-1, with 9 positions matching TRBD2. The CDR3 is made up of 15 amino acids. The V gene end was trimmed by 0 bases and the J gene end by 6 bases; junction bases not matched to a gene: 5. Per the germline V gene, CDR1 is SGHRS and CDR2 is YFSETQ. CDR3 in amino acids: CASSLGGGARDTQYF. The CDR3, as DNA: TGCGCCAGCAGCTTGGGCGGGGGGGCCAGGGATACGCAGTATTTT.

This chain uses TRBV6-7 with TRBJ1-4, with 7 bases matching TRBD1. TRBV6-7 is designated an ORF whose function remains uncertain. The CDR3 sequence is 16 residues long. V lost 6 bases and J lost 6; bases outside the gene matches: 13. The CDR3 DNA is TGTGCCAGCAGGCCTACGACGGGACAGTTTGATGAAAAACTGTTTTTT. It yields the protein CASRPTTGQFDEKLFF.